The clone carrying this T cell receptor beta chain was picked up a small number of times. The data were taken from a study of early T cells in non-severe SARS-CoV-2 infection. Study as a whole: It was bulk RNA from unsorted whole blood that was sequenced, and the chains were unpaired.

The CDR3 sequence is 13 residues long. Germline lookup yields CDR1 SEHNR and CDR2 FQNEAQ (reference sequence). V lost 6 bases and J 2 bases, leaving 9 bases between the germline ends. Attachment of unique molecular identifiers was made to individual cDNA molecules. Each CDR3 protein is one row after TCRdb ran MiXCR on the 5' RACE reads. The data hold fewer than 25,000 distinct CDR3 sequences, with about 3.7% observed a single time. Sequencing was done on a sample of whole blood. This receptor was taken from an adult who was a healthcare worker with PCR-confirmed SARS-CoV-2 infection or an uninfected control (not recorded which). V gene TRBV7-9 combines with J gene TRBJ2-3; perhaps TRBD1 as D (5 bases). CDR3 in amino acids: CASRGPSTDTQYF. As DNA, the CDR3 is TGTGCCAGCAGGGGGCCCTCCACAGATACGCAGTATTTT. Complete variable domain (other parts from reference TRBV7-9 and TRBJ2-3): DTGVSQNPRHKITKRGQNVTFRCDPISEHNRLYWYRQTLGQGPEFLTYFQNEAQLEKSRLLSDRFSAERPKGSFSTLEIQRTEQGDSAMYLCASRGPSTDTQYFGPGTRLTVL.